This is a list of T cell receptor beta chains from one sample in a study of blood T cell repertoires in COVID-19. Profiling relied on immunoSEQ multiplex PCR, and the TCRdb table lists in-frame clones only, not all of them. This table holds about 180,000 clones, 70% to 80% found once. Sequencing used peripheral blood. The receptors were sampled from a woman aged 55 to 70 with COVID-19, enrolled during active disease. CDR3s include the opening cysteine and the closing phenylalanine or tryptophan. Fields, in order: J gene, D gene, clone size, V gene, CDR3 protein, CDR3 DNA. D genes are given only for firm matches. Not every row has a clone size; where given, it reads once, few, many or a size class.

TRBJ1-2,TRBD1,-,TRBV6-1,CASSDQQGARGGYTF,TGTGCCAGCAGTGACCAACAGGGGGCGAGAGGAGGCTACACCTTC
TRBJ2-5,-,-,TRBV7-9,CASSLRGQETQYF,TGTGCCAGCAGCTTAAGGGGACAAGAGACCCAGTACTTC
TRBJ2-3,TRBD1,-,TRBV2,CASSEGRGRSDTQYF,TGTGCCAGCAGTGAGGGCAGGGGGCGGTCAGATACGCAGTATTTT
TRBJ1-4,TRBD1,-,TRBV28,CASSFERNRDRREKLFF,TGTGCCAGCAGTTTTGAACGAAACCGGGACAGAAGGGAAAAACTGTTTTTT
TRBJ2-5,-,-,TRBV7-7,CASSQDRQETQYF,TGTGCTAGCAGCCAGGACAGACAAGAGACCCAGTACTTC
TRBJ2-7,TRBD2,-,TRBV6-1,CASSEALAGGYEQYF,TGTGCCAGCAGTGAAGCGCTAGCGGGAGGGTACGAGCAGTACTTC
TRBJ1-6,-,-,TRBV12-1,CASSFGRQGGSPLHF,TGTGCCAGCAGCTTTGGGCGGCAGGGAGGGTCACCCCTCCACTTT
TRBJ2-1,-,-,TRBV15,CATGDNQYNEQFF,TGTGCCACCGGGGACAACCAATACAATGAGCAGTTCTTC
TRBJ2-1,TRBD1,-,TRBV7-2,CASSLGRQGWGQFF,TGTGCCAGCAGCTTAGGGAGACAGGGCTGGGGGCAGTTCTTC
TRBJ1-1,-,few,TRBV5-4,CASSVDQGANTEAFF,TGTGCCAGCAGCGTAGATCAGGGCGCGAACACTGAAGCTTTCTTT
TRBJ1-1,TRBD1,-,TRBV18,CASSPLPGQGLTEAFF,TGTGCCAGCTCACCCCTCCCGGGACAGGGATTGACTGAAGCTTTCTTT
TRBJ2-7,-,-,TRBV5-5,CASSTRTGSSYEQYF,TGTGCCAGCAGCACCAGGACCGGGAGCTCCTACGAGCAGTACTTC
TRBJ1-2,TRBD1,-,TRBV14,CASSRDRANYGYTF,TGTGCCAGCAGCCGGGACAGGGCTAACTATGGCTACACCTTC
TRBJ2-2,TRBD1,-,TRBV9,CASSPYGTGRFTGELFF,TGTGCCAGCAGCCCCTATGGGACAGGCCGTTTCACCGGGGAGCTGTTTTTT
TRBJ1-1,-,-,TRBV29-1,CSVIQAKAFF,TGCAGCGTCATCCAGGCCAAAGCTTTCTTT
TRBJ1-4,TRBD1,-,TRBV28,CASRKQQGAGEKLFF,TGTGCCAGCAGAAAACAACAGGGGGCTGGAGAAAAACTGTTTTTT
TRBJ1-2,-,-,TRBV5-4,CASSVPGEGYGYTF,TGTGCCAGCAGCGTACCCGGGGAAGGCTATGGCTACACCTTC
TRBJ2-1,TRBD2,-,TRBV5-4,CASSSPGGRDEQFF,TGTGCCAGCAGCTCACCGGGAGGCCGCGATGAGCAGTTCTTC
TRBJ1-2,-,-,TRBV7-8,CASSIIQDNYGYTF,TGTGCCAGCAGCATCATACAGGATAACTATGGCTACACCTTC
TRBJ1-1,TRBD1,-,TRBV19,CASSGRQGQNTEAFF,TGTGCCAGTAGTGGACGACAGGGTCAGAACACTGAAGCTTTCTTT
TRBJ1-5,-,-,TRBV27,CASSLRGGVNQPQHF,TGTGCCAGCAGTTTACGGGGGGGGGTTAATCAGCCCCAGCATTTT
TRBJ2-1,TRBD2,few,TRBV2,CASRGLVLEFF,TGTGCCAGCAGGGGACTAGTCCTAGAGTTCTTC
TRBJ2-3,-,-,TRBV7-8,CASSLDPRGNTQYF,TGTGCCAGCAGCTTAGATCCTCGGGGGAATACGCAGTATTTT
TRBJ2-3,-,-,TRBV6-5,CASSYSSQRGTDTQYF,TGTGCCAGCAGTTACTCCTCCCAGCGGGGCACAGATACGCAGTATTTT
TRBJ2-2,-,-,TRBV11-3,CASSSSNPGELFF,TGTGCCAGCAGCTCCTCTAATCCCGGGGAGCTGTTTTTT
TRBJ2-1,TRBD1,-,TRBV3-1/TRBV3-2,CASHLAGTGGLAGYNEQFF,TGTGCCAGTCACCTTGCCGGGACAGGGGGCCTCGCCGGCTACAATGAGCAGTTCTTC
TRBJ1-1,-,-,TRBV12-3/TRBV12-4,CASSSPRNTEAFF,TGTGCCAGCAGTTCTCCTAGGAACACTGAAGCTTTCTTT
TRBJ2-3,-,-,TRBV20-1,CSAADRDTQYF,TGCAGTGCCGCGGACAGAGATACGCAGTATTTT
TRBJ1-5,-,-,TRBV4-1,CASSPIDRFNQPQHF,TGCGCCAGCAGCCCTATAGACAGGTTCAATCAGCCCCAGCATTTT
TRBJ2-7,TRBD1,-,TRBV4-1,CASSLDRGPYEQYF,TGCGCCAGCAGCCTCGACAGGGGTCCCTACGAGCAGTACTTC
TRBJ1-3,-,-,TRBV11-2,CASSLALARSGNTIYF,TGTGCCAGCAGCTTAGCGTTGGCCCGCTCTGGAAACACCATATATTTT
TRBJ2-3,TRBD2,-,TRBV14,CASSQDSAGVSTDTQYF,TGTGCCAGCAGCCAAGATTCCGCGGGAGTAAGCACAGATACGCAGTATTTT
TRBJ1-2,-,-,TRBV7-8,CASSYTRTGGVGGYTF,TGTGCCAGCAGCTACACACGTACCGGGGGGGTAGGTGGCTACACCTTC